A selection of T cell receptor beta chains follows, all from one sample in a study of T-cell memory formation after mild COVID-19. Each CDR3 protein gets one entry after TCRdb re-called the 5' RACE reads with MiXCR. Of 400,000 to 500,000 distinct CDR3 sequences in the sample, roughly 20% were seen once. The sequenced sample consisted of PBMCs or a T cell subset sorted from them (not recorded which). These receptors were collected from an adult woman who had mild COVID-19 (a few samples of this study predate the infection). Cell type and time point are not known. CDR3s include the opening cysteine and the closing phenylalanine or tryptophan. D genes are given only for firm matches. The listing skips clone size in some rows; elsewhere it reads once, few, many or a size class.

TRBJ1-2 NA NA TRBV6-5 TGTGCCAGCAGTTCCGGGACGGGTAACTATGGCTACACCTTC CASSSGTGNYGYTF
TRBJ2-7 NA TRBD1 TRBV30 TGTGCCTGGAGCCGGGACAGCTACTACGAGCAGTACTTC CAWSRDSYYEQYF
TRBJ2-7 few TRBD1 TRBV27 TGTGCCAGCAGCCTAACGGGACAGGGAGTAGGCGAGCAGTACTTC CASSLTGQGVGEQYF
TRBJ2-1 NA TRBD1 TRBV2 TGTGCCAGCAGTGGGACAGGATATAACAATGAGCAGTTCTTC CASSGTGYNNEQFF
TRBJ1-5 few NA TRBV20-1 TGCAGTGCTAGCGGGTTTCGGGATCAGCCCCAGCATTTT CSASGFRDQPQHF
TRBJ2-5 NA TRBD2 TRBV7-9 TGTGCCAGCAGCTTAATGCCATTAGCGGGACAAGAGACCCAGTACTTC CASSLMPLAGQETQYF
TRBJ2-5 few TRBD1 TRBV5-1 TGCGCCAGCAGCTCTCAGGGGGCCCAAGAGACCCAGTACTTC CASSSQGAQETQYF
TRBJ2-2 NA TRBD1 TRBV5-1 TGCGCCAGCAGCTGGGGGACAGGGGAGACCGGGGAGCTGTTTTTT CASSWGTGETGELFF
TRBJ2-7 NA NA TRBV5-1 TGCGCCAGCAGCCCGAGGACAGAATCCTACGAGCAGTACTTC CASSPRTESYEQYF
TRBJ2-7 few TRBD1 TRBV24-1 TGTGCCACCAGTGCCAGGGGGGAGCAGTACTTC CATSARGEQYF
TRBJ1-1 few NA TRBV7-9 TGTGCCAGCAGCTTAGCTGACCTGCTGAACACTGAAGCTTTCTTT CASSLADLLNTEAFF
TRBJ1-3 NA NA TRBV12-3/TRBV12-4 TGTGCCAGCGCAATTGATGGGGCTGGAAACACCATATATTTT CASAIDGAGNTIYF
TRBJ2-1 NA TRBD2 TRBV20-1 TGCAGTCAGTCCCCAGGGACTAGCGGGGGGGTCGAACAGTTCTTC CSQSPGTSGGVEQFF
TRBJ1-5 NA NA TRBV12-3/TRBV12-4 TGTGCCAGCAGTTTAATCGGACAGAGCAATCAGCCCCAGCATTTT CASSLIGQSNQPQHF
TRBJ2-1 few TRBD1 TRBV24-1 TGTGCCACCAGCGAAACAGGGGGCTCCTACAATGAGCAGTTCTTC CATSETGGSYNEQFF
TRBJ2-7 few NA TRBV12-3/TRBV12-4 TGTGCCAGCAGCCTCGGATTTAACTACGAGCAGTACTTC CASSLGFNYEQYF
TRBJ1-2 few NA TRBV12-3/TRBV12-4 TGTGCCAGCAGTTCCCGTTATGGCTACACCTTC CASSSRYGYTF
TRBJ2-1 NA TRBD2 TRBV9 TGTGCCAGCAGCGCAGATAGCGGGGGGTACAATGAGCAGTTCTTC CASSADSGGYNEQFF
TRBJ1-1 NA NA TRBV11-1 TGTGCCAGCAGCTCCGGACAGTCTCGAGCTTTCTTT CASSSGQSRAFF
TRBJ1-5 NA NA TRBV19 TGTGCCAGCGAATCGGGGGTGGGCTCCTTATTAGCCCAGCATTTT CASESGVGSLLAQHF
TRBJ2-1 NA TRBD2 TRBV7-9 TGTGCCAGCAGCTCTACCCTAGCGGGAGGGCTGGACTACAATGAGCAGTTCTTC CASSSTLAGGLDYNEQFF
TRBJ2-3 few NA TRBV27 TGTGCCAGCAGTTTTTCTGGACAGGGAGGGACGCAGTATTTT CASSFSGQGGTQYF
TRBJ2-7 once TRBD1 TRBV7-8 TGTGCCAGCAGCAGGGGACAGGTTACCTACGAGCAGTACTTC CASSRGQVTYEQYF
TRBJ1-4 NA TRBD1 TRBV5-1 TGCGCCAGCAGCACGGGACAGGGAGGCAATGAAAAACTGTTTTTT CASSTGQGGNEKLFF
TRBJ2-7 NA TRBD2 TRBV5-1 TGCGCCAGCGGAGAAGCGGGGCTTGGCTCCTACGAGCAGTACTTC CASGEAGLGSYEQYF
TRBJ2-5 few NA TRBV2 TGTGCCAGCATACGGGGGAATCAAGAGACCCAGTACTTC CASIRGNQETQYF
TRBJ2-2 few TRBD1 TRBV24-1 TGTGCCACCTGTGACCCCGGGACAGGGGGCCTGAACACCGGGGAGCTGTTTTTT CATCDPGTGGLNTGELFF
TRBJ2-7 NA NA TRBV20-1 TGCAGTGCTAGAGATAGGAGGGTTTCGTACGAGCAGTACTTC CSARDRRVSYEQYF
TRBJ1-2 few NA TRBV6-2/TRBV6-3 TGTGCCAGCAGTTACTCGATATCTATCTATGGCTACACCTTC CASSYSISIYGYTF
TRBJ2-3 few NA TRBV12-3/TRBV12-4 TGTGCCAGCAGTTTTAGTGGGCAGGGAACAGATACGCAGTATTTT CASSFSGQGTDTQYF
TRBJ2-7 NA NA TRBV20-1 TGCAGTGCTAGAGATCCGGCGGGGTTCTCCTACGAGCAGTACTTC CSARDPAGFSYEQYF
TRBJ1-1 NA NA TRBV5-1 TGCGCCAGCAGGATCCAGGCGGACGTTTACACTGAAGCTTTCTTT CASRIQADVYTEAFF
TRBJ2-1 few TRBD2 TRBV7-9 TGTGCCAGCAGCTTAGTCGGGACTAGCGGGAACAATGAGCAGTTCTTC CASSLVGTSGNNEQFF